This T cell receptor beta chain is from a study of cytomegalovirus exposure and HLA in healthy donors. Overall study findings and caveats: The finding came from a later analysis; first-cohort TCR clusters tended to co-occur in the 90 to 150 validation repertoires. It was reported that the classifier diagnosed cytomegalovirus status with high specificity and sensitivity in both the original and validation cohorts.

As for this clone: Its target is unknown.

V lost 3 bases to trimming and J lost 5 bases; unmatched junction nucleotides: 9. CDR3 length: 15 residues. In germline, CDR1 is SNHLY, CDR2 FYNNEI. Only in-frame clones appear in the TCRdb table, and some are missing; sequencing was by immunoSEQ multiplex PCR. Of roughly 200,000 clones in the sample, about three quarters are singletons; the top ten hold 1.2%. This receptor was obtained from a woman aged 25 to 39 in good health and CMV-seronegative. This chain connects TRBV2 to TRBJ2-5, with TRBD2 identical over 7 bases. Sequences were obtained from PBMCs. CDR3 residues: CASSEGFGEGETQYF. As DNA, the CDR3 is TGTGCCAGCAGTGAGGGATTTGGGGAGGGGGAGACCCAGTACTTC.